This T cell receptor (beta chain) is from a study of cytomegalovirus exposure and HLA in healthy donors. This clone was detected a few times. Its specificity is unknown. This PCR relied on a set of 60 Vbeta primers and 13 Jbeta primers. Original data processing: Among the unique TCR beta chains that a later analysis counted, about 81 million in all, 10 million to 11 million were shared. The assay was immunoSEQ multiplex PCR, and TCRdb's table has in-frame clones only and misses some. That table supplies the V and J calls and clone size; D and trimming were determined from the DNA. This sample carries 90,000 to 110,000 clones, 9.5% to 15% of them seen once, and the ten largest clones take about a sixth. CDR1 and CDR2 from the germline V gene are SQVTM and ANQGSEA. This CDR3 contains 13 residues. V lost 6 bases and J 0 bases, leaving 11 bases between the germline ends. Study findings and constraints: When analyzed later, a missense DCLRE1C variant was found to be linked to TCR beta V- and J-gene trimming. A previous analysis found most TCR beta V segments productive roughly 87% or roughly 30% of the time.

The genes are TRBV29-1 and TRBJ1-2; D gene uncertain. Sequencing was performed on PBMCs. The clonotype comes from a man aged 40-49 years in good health and CMV-seropositive. CDR3 residues: CSVAPSTNYGYTF. The CDR3, as DNA: TGCAGCGTAGCACCCTCCACTAACTATGGCTACACCTTC. The whole variable domain, remainder taken from reference TRBV29-1 and TRBJ1-2, is SAVISQKPSRDICQRGTSLTIQCQVDSQVTMMFWYRQQPGQSLTLIATANQGSEATYESGFVIDKFPISRPNLTFSTLTVSNMSPEDSSIYLCSVAPSTNYGYTFGSGTRLTVV.